Each of the 14 T cell receptor beta chains below was sequenced from the same sample in a study of T cells in Graves' hyperthyroidism and ophthalmopathy. Amplification of TCR beta CDR3 regions was performed using RNA transcripts as template. Carried out on the TCR CDR3, a first-round RT-PCR used the HTBI primer set. Each CDR3 protein is one row after TCRdb ran MiXCR on the multiplex PCR reads. The sample has 450,000 to 550,000 distinct CDR3 sequences, less than 25% seen once; the top ten hold around 11%. Sequenced material: blood. These receptor sequences come from a young woman with Graves' ophthalmopathy.

This clonotype was counted only a few times. This chain connects TRBV12-3 or TRBV12-4 to TRBJ1-2; D is perhaps TRBD1 (5 bases). The length of the CDR3 is 14 residues. The V and J ends lost 6 bases and 4 bases respectively, with 15 bases between them. The CDR3, as DNA: TGTGCCAGCAGAACTATCGGGGGTGGCTATGGCTACACCTTC. This codes for CASRTIGGGYGYTF.

This clonotype was seen ten or more times. The rearrangement joins TRBV10-3 to TRBJ2-7; unclear D gene. The CDR3 has 13 amino acids. Germline CDR1 and CDR2: ENHRY and SYGVKD. The V end was cut by 0 bases, the J end by 2 bases, with 5 bases between. The CDR3 DNA is TGTGCCATCAGTGAGTCCGCACCCTACGAGCAGTACTTC. It yields the protein CAISESAPYEQYF.

As DNA, the CDR3 is TGTGCCAGCAGCTTGAGGCGGGACAGAACCTACGAGCAGTACTTC. Protein product: CASSLRRDRTYEQYF. This chain uses TRBV11-2 with TRBJ2-7; maybe TRBD1 (7 bases). The V gene's germline CDR1 is SGHAT and CDR2 FQNNGV. V lost 3 bases and J lost 2, with 14 bases in between. The CDR3 extends over 15 amino acids.

This chain joins TRBV4-1 and TRBJ2-5; D is unclear. Deletions cut 1 base from V and 0 bases from J, with 9 bases between. The CDR3 is made up of 15 amino acids. The germline CDR1 and CDR2 sequences are MGHRA and YSYEKL. The CDR3 is CASSQGLVYQETQYF. The CDR3 DNA reads as TGCGCCAGCAGCCAAGGATTAGTGTACCAAGAGACCCAGTACTTC.

This clonotype was picked up many times. This sequence joins TRBV19 and TRBJ2-7, with a tentative D call TRBD2 (5 bases). Germline assignment: CDR1 LNHDA and CDR2 SQIVND (reference sequence). The CDR3 extends over 14 amino acids. V was cut by 9 bases and J by 3 bases, with 18 bases left in between. CDR3 loop: CASSLTGRGYEQYF. Here the CDR3 DNA reads TGTGCCAGCAGCTTAACCGGACGGGGCTACGAGCAGTACTTC. Supplemented by reference TRBV19 and TRBJ2-7, the full variable domain reads DGGITQSPKYLFRKEGQNVTLSCEQNLNHDAMYWYRQDPGQGLRLIYYSQIVNDFQKGDIAEGYSVSREKKESFPLTVTSAQKNPTAFYLCASSLTGRGYEQYFGPGTRLTVT.

This clonotype has ten or more counts. V usage is TRBV28 and J usage is TRBJ2-7; 8 nucleotides agree with TRBD2. This CDR3 contains 14 residues. CDR1 is MDHEN and CDR2 is SYDVKM in the germline V gene. J was trimmed by 3 bases and V by 3 bases; bases with no gene match: 4. The CDR3 DNA follows: TGTGCCAGCAGTTTCGGGGGGGCCCTCTACGAGCAGTACTTC. Translating gives CASSFGGALYEQYF.

This clonotype was seen a handful of times. The chain uses TRBV5-1 and TRBJ2-4, with D maybe TRBD2 (5 bases). This CDR3 contains 15 residues. Trimming took 6 bases from V and 0 from J, leaving 13 bases between them. Germline CDR1 SGHRS, CDR2 YFSETQ. CDR3 nucleotides: TGCGCCAGCAACCGAGGGATCCTAGCCAAAAACATTCAGTACTTC. Translated: CASNRGILAKNIQYF.

The chain has TRBV12-3 or TRBV12-4 and TRBJ1-2; D is unclear. CDR3 length: 13 amino acids. V shed 3 bases and J shed 5 bases, with 10 bases lying between them. CDR3 bases: TGTGCCAGCAGTTTCAACGACAAATATGGCTACACCTTC. Translation: CASSFNDKYGYTF.

This clonotype showed up just a few times. The rearrangement joins TRBV5-5 to TRBJ2-5, with 9 bases that match TRBD1. V shed 4 bases and J 0 bases; nucleotides not matched to a gene: 4. Looked up from germline, CDR1 is SGHKS and CDR2 is YYEKEE (reference sequence). The CDR3 consists of 15 residues. The chain's CDR3 is CASSPTGGNQETQYF. CDR3 coding DNA: TGTGCCAGCAGCCCGACAGGGGGGAACCAAGAGACCCAGTACTTC. Supplemented by reference TRBV5-5 and TRBJ2-5, the full variable domain reads DAGVTQSPTHLIKTRGQQVTLRCSPISGHKSVSWYQQVLGQGPQFIFQYYEKEERGRGNFPDRFSARQFPNYSSELNVNALLLGDSALYLCASSPTGGNQETQYFGPGTRLLVL.

This clonotype was picked up many times. The DNA of the CDR3 is TGTGCCAGCACTTTACGGGGGGTGGACACTGAAGCTTTCTTT. Its translation is CASTLRGVDTEAFF. The chain joins TRBV6-5 to TRBJ1-1; weak D call: TRBD1 (5 bases). There are 14 residues in the CDR3. The germline gives CDR1 MNHEY, CDR2 SVGAGI. The ends were cut back, 7 bases at V and 3 bases at J, with 15 bases in the middle.

This clonotype turned up a few times. The chain couples TRBV7-8 to TRBJ2-7; possibly TRBD1 for D (6 bases). The germline V gene has CDR1 SGHVS and CDR2 FQNEAQ. The germline V and J ends were trimmed by 6 bases and 2 bases, with 20 bases remaining between them. This CDR3 is 16 amino acids long. Here the CDR3 reads CASRPRPADSAYEQYF. The CDR3 coding sequence is TGTGCCAGCAGGCCGCGGCCGGCGGACAGCGCCTACGAGCAGTACTTC.

This clonotype was seen a handful of times. A read error may produce the germline difference seen at one junction end. This chain links TRBV30 with TRBJ1-2; weak D call: TRBD1 (5 bases). The germline gives CDR1 GTSNPN, CDR2 SVGIG (reference sequence). There are 13 residues in the CDR3. CDR3 region: CARSPRQGGGYTF. CDR3 sequence (DNA): TGTGCCCGGAGCCCCCGGCAGGGAGGCGGCTACACCTTC.

There are many counts of this clonotype. The rearrangement links TRBV28 to TRBJ2-5, with D perhaps TRBD1 (8 bases). This CDR3 region has 15 residues. From germline, CDR1 is MDHEN and CDR2 SYDVKM. The V and J ends lost 6 bases and 10 bases respectively, with 24 bases between them. CDR3 in amino acids: CASREQGGHQEGQYF. DNA of the CDR3: TGTGCCAGCAGAGAACAGGGGGGGCATCAAGAGGGCCAGTACTTC.

The chain combines TRBV9 with TRBJ2-7; either TRBD1 or TRBD2 may supply D (5 bases each). Germline values: CDR1 SGDLS, CDR2 YYNGEE. Trimming cost V 4 bases and J 2 bases, with 16 bases left between them. CDR3 length equals 15 residues. The CDR3 region is CASSPTGAETYEQYF. In DNA form, the CDR3 reads TGTGCCAGCAGCCCCACCGGGGCCGAAACCTACGAGCAGTACTTC.